This T cell receptor beta chain was found in a study of blood T cell repertoires in COVID-19. Study in general: Spain, Italy and the United States supplied samples that represented acute and convalescent COVID-19.

V shed 4 bases and J shed 6 bases, with 17 bases lying between them. Germline-derived CDR1 and CDR2 are SGHTS and YDEGEE. This CDR3 spans 14 amino acids. The method was immunoSEQ multiplex PCR; TCRdb's version includes in-frame clones alone and lacks a portion of them. The sample has roughly 250,000 clones, about 85% seen once; the top ten hold 0.87%. The source of this sequence is a human donor with COVID-19, enrolled during active disease. The donor label of this sample is uncertain. The specimen sequenced was peripheral blood. The chain combines TRBV5-8 with TRBJ2-7; maybe TRBD1 (6 bases). The DNA of the CDR3 is TGTGCCAGCAGCCTATTGACAGGTATCGGCGAGCAGTACTTC. Protein product: CASSLLTGIGEQYF.